This T cell receptor (beta chain) comes out of a study of T cells after yellow fever vaccination. Study-wide results and limits: Sorted repertoires could include abundant contaminating clonotypes from bulk cells.

TCRdb reanalysed the 5' RACE reads using MiXCR and keeps one entry per CDR3 protein. The repertoire includes fewer than 500,000 distinct CDR3 sequences, around 20% of them detected once, and 18% sits in the top ten. V trimming: 4 bases; J trimming: 4 bases; junction bases outside the gene matches: 10. The V gene's germline CDR1 is KGHSH and CDR2 LQKENI. The CDR3 runs 16 residues. This clonotype was observed a few times. What it binds is not known. The chain carries TRBV18 and TRBJ2-1; TRBD2 matches at 7 bases. The material sequenced was PBMCs, taken before the yellow fever booster vaccination. The receptor was isolated from a man aged 18 to 35 who received the YFV17D yellow fever vaccine. The CDR3 DNA reads TGTGCCAGCTCACGATCCTTCCGGGGGGAGTACAATGAGCAGTTCTTC. This sequence encodes CASSRSFRGEYNEQFF.